The 29 T cell receptor beta chains reported below all come from one sample, sequenced in a study of brain T cells in children with intractable seizures. Measured with immunoSEQ multiplex PCR; TCRdb has only the in-frame clones, and not every one. In the table there are 110,000 or so clones, approximately 94% of which are singletons. The starting material was peripheral blood, obtained at surgery. The receptors were sampled from a boy in the first two years of life with hemimegalencephaly and intractable seizures.

This chain links TRBV11-3 with TRBJ2-4, with D perhaps matching TRBD1 or TRBD2 (5 bases each). The CDR3 is made up of 16 amino acids. V gave up 4 bases and J gave up 1 base, with 14 bases separating them. Germline values: CDR1 SGHNT, CDR2 YENEEA. Here the CDR3 reads CASSSRTTRAKNIQYF. CDR3 nucleotide sequence: TGTGCCAGCAGCTCTCGGACAACTAGGGCCAAAAACATTCAGTACTTC. The whole variable domain, filled in from reference TRBV11-3 and TRBJ2-4, reads EAGVVQSPRYKIIEKKQPVAFWCNPISGHNTLYWYLQNLGQGPELLIRYENEEAVDDSQLPKDRFSAERLKGVDSTLKIQPAELGDSAVYLCASSSRTTRAKNIQYFGAGTRLSVL.

This chain uses TRBV9 with TRBJ2-3; 11 bases map to TRBD2. Losses at the gene ends were 4 bases for V and 2 bases for J; bases not matched to a gene: 6. The CDR3 runs to 16 residues. The germline V gene has CDR1 SGDLS and CDR2 YYNGEE. CDR3 amino acids: CASSPGLAEVTDTQYF. In nucleotides, the CDR3 is TGTGCCAGCAGCCCGGGACTAGCGGAAGTCACAGATACGCAGTATTTT. The variable domain in full, with the rest retrieved from reference TRBV9 and TRBJ2-3, is DSGVTQTPKHLITATGQRVTLRCSPRSGDLSVYWYQQSLDQGLQFLIQYYNGEERAKGNILERFSAQQFPDLHSELNLSSLELGDSALYFCASSPGLAEVTDTQYFGPGTRLTVL.

V and J are TRBV5-4 and TRBJ2-2; 7 positions agree with TRBD2. In germline, CDR1 is SGHNT, CDR2 YYREEE (reference sequence). Losses at the gene ends were 0 bases for V and 1 base for J; bases not matched to a gene: 6. The CDR3 loop spans 17 amino acids. In DNA, the CDR3 is TGTGCCAGCAGCTTGGGGGTTAGCGGGTTGAACACCGGGGAGCTGTTTTTT. It specifies CASSLGVSGLNTGELFF.

The V and J genes are TRBV28 and TRBJ2-5; maybe TRBD1 (8 bases). The germline CDR1 and CDR2 sequences are MDHEN and SYDVKM. Trimming cost V 4 bases and J 4 bases, with 19 bases left between them. The CDR3 covers 16 residues. CDR3 DNA sequence: TGTGCCAGCAGTTGGTACAGGGGGGGGGCTACAGAGACCCAGTACTTC. This codes for CASSWYRGGATETQYF. The full variable domain, with the rest looked up from reference TRBV28 and TRBJ2-5, is DVKVTQSSRYLVKRTGEKVFLECVQDMDHENMFWYRQDPGLGLRLIYFSYDVKMKEKGDIPEGYSVSREKKERFSLILESASTNQTSMYLCASSWYRGGATETQYFGPGTRLLVL.

The chain links TRBV5-4 to TRBJ2-2; 10 nucleotides align to TRBD2. J lost 7 bases, V lost 3 bases, and 9 bases had no gene match. Germline CDR1 is SGHNT and CDR2 is YYREEE (reference sequence). The CDR3 has 16 amino acids. As DNA, the CDR3 is TGTGCCAGCAGCTCCGGGGGAGCGGGAGGGATCGGGGAGCTGTTTTTT. It is translated as CASSSGGAGGIGELFF.

The chain is built from TRBV3-1 (or the pseudogene TRBV3-2) and TRBJ2-7; D unresolved. Germline V gene sequence: CDR1 LGHDT, CDR2 YNNKEL (reference sequence). CDR3 size: 12 residues. Trimming shortened V by 1 base and J by 5 bases, and 6 bases separated the two germline ends. The DNA of the CDR3 is TGTGCCAGCAGCCAAGGTATCCACGAGCAGTACTTC. Its protein is CASSQGIHEQYF.

This clone was detected only once. The V call is TRBV5-1, the J call TRBJ2-6, with D tentatively TRBD1 (6 bases). CDR3 length: 20 residues. From germline, CDR1 is SGHRS and CDR2 YFSETQ. Trimming removed 0 bases at V and 4 bases at J, with 23 bases between. The DNA of the CDR3 is TGCGCCAGCAGCTTGGCCCCGTCCACAGGGTACTTGGCCGGGGCCAACGTCCTGACTTTC. This codes for CASSLAPSTGYLAGANVLTF.

In this sample, this clone turned up a few times. The chain joins TRBV2 to TRBJ2-3, with TRBD2 identical over 8 bases. V lost 3 bases, J lost 0 bases, and 5 bases stayed unmatched. The V gene's germline CDR1 is SNHLY and CDR2 FYNNEI. This CDR3 comprises 16 residues. The CDR3 bases are TGTGCCAGCAGTGACGGTAGCGGGGTTAGCACAGATACGCAGTATTTT. Its protein is CASSDGSGVSTDTQYF.

The chain joins TRBV7-6 to TRBJ2-3; TRBD2 aligns across 13 bases. Germline V gene sequence: CDR1 SGHVS, CDR2 FNYEAQ. CDR3 length: 16 amino acids. J lost 2 bases, V lost 5 bases, and 4 bases had no gene match. The DNA of the CDR3 is TGTGCCAGCAGCCTTGGGACTAGCGGGGTCACAGATACGCAGTATTTT. Residues: CASSLGTSGVTDTQYF.

The chain combines TRBV18 with TRBJ1-1; a possible D gene is TRBD1 (6 bases). Germline CDR1 and CDR2: KGHSH and LQKENI. This CDR3 comprises 13 residues. Trimming left V 5 bases short and J 1 base short, with 8 bases between. The CDR3 DNA reads as TGTGCCAGCTCAACGACAGGGAACACTGAAGCTTTCTTT. Amino acids: CASSTTGNTEAFF.

The chain joins TRBV9 to TRBJ1-1; D is perhaps TRBD1 (5 bases). Trimming cost V 0 bases and J 7 bases, with 13 bases left between them. The CDR3 covers 14 residues. Germline values: CDR1 SGDLS, CDR2 YYNGEE. CDR3 DNA: TGTGCCAGCAGCGTAGCGAGCCGGGACGGTGAAGCTTTCTTT. Amino acids: CASSVASRDGEAFF.

This CDR3 is CASRPGPGIGYTF. As DNA, the CDR3 is TGTGCCAGCAGGCCGGGACCGGGTATCGGCTACACCTTC. This rearrangement joins TRBV12-3 or TRBV12-4 to TRBJ1-2; D possibly corresponds to TRBD1 (5 bases). Trimming stripped 6 bases from V and 8 bases from J, with 16 bases between. The CDR3 contains 13 residues.

This chain uses TRBV28 with TRBJ1-2; a possible D gene is TRBD1 (6 bases). Deletions cut 6 bases from V and 4 bases from J, with 15 bases between. Per germline, CDR1 MDHEN and CDR2 SYDVKM. This CDR3 comprises 14 residues. The CDR3 coding sequence is TGTGCCAGCAGACTACAGGGTCGTAGCTATGGCTACACCTTC. Protein sequence: CASRLQGRSYGYTF.

This clone was seen once. The chain couples TRBV28 to TRBJ2-5, with 7 bases that match TRBD1. The length of the CDR3 is 15 residues. CDR1 is MDHEN and CDR2 is SYDVKM in the germline V gene. The trim removed 4 bases at V and 7 bases at J, leaving 12 bases unmatched. The CDR3 is CASSSRDRVIRTQYF. The CDR3 DNA sequence: TGTGCCAGCAGTTCGAGAGACAGGGTCATTCGGACCCAGTACTTC.

CDR3 nucleotides: TGTGCCACCGGCAGGGGTGGCGAGCAGTACTTC. Protein product: CATGRGGEQYF. The chain uses TRBV6-6 and TRBJ2-7, with D tentatively TRBD1 (6 bases). Trimming left V 10 bases short and J 6 bases short, with 13 bases between. The CDR3 spans 11 residues. Per germline, CDR1 MNHNY and CDR2 SVGAGI (reference sequence).

The rearrangement joins TRBV30 to TRBJ2-7; D unresolved. Trimming left V 1 base short and J 3 bases short, with 10 bases between. This CDR3 spans 13 amino acids. The germline V gene encodes CDR1 GTSNPN and CDR2 SVGIG (reference sequence). The CDR3 loop is CAWSASNFYEQYF. In DNA form, the CDR3 reads TGTGCCTGGAGTGCATCAAACTTCTACGAGCAGTACTTC.

The gene calls are TRBV12-5 and TRBJ2-1; 8 bases line up with TRBD2. Germline assignment: CDR1 LGHNT and CDR2 FRNRAP. The V gene end was trimmed by 2 bases and the J gene end by 7 bases; junction bases not matched to a gene: 13. The CDR3 is made up of 17 amino acids. This CDR3 reads CASGLPFGLAGGNEQFF. Here the CDR3 DNA reads TGTGCTAGTGGTTTGCCCTTCGGACTAGCAGGCGGGAATGAGCAGTTCTTC. Based on the CDR3 plus reference TRBV12-5 and TRBJ2-1, the full variable domain is DARVTQTPRHKVTEMGQEVTMRCQPILGHNTVFWYRQTMMQGLELLAYFRNRAPLDDSGMPKDRFSAEMPDATLATLKIQPSEPRDSAVYFCASGLPFGLAGGNEQFFGPGTRLTVL.

This clone occurred once. The chain uses TRBV6-5 and TRBJ2-1, with 12 bases matching TRBD2. After removal of 7 bases from V and 14 bases from J, the junction contained 6 bases not matched to a gene. CDR3 length: 12 amino acids. CDR1 and CDR2 (germline): MNHEY, SVGAGI. The CDR3 sequence: CASTRLAGDKFF. The CDR3 DNA reads TGTGCCAGCACCCGACTAGCGGGAGACAAGTTCTTC.

CDR3: CASSRQYQETQYF. The CDR3 DNA reads as TGTGCCAGCAGTCGACAGTACCAAGAGACCCAGTACTTC. This rearrangement joins TRBV2 to TRBJ2-5, with a weak D call TRBD1 (5 bases). The germline CDR1 and CDR2 sequences are SNHLY and FYNNEI. The CDR3 is 13 residues long. Trimming cost V 5 bases and J 0 bases, with 7 bases left between them.

Here the CDR3 reads CASLPGREGQPQHF. In nucleotides, the CDR3 is TGTGCCAGCTTACCCGGCAGGGAAGGTCAGCCCCAGCATTTT. The genes are TRBV6-5 and TRBJ1-5, with D possibly being TRBD1 (5 bases). This CDR3 has 14 residues. V was pared by 8 bases and J by 6 bases, with 17 bases between. Germline V gene data show CDR1 as MNHEY and CDR2 as SVGAGI.

This sequence joins TRBV7-3 and TRBJ1-2, with D possibly being TRBD1 (5 bases). CDR3 length: 16 residues. Germline V gives CDR1 SGHTA, CDR2 FQGTGA. V was clipped by 5 bases and J by 6 bases, with 22 bases between them. CDR3 loop: CASSPGAGPFFDGYTF. As DNA, the CDR3 is TGTGCCAGCAGCCCCGGGGCAGGCCCCTTTTTCGATGGCTACACCTTC. Drawing the rest from reference TRBV7-3 and TRBJ1-2, the complete variable domain is GAGVSQTPSNKVTEKGKYVELRCDPISGHTALYWYRQSLGQGPEFLIYFQGTGAADDSGLPNDRFFAVRPEGSVSTLKIQRTERGDSAVYLCASSPGAGPFFDGYTFGSGTRLTVV.

CDR3 loop: CTSSQDRGTRSGNTIYF. The DNA for the CDR3 is TGCACCAGCAGCCAAGATAGGGGCACCCGCTCTGGAAACACCATATATTTT. J is TRBJ1-3 and V is TRBV1; the table assigns TRBD1, which was not confirmed against the DNA. TRBV1 is a pseudogene. This CDR3 has 17 amino acids.

The J gene is TRBJ2-5, the V gene TRBV7-2; D gene unclear. Germline V gene lookup returns CDR1 SGHTA and CDR2 FQGNSA. Trimming removed 6 bases at V and 7 bases at J, with 9 bases between. CDR3 length equals 11 residues. Here the CDR3 reads CASSYSGTQYF. The CDR3 nucleotides read TGTGCCAGCAGTTATTCTGGGACCCAGTACTTC.

V usage is TRBV19 and J usage is TRBJ2-5; the D gene could be TRBD1 or TRBD2 (5 bases each). The CDR3 runs to 16 residues. The ends were cut back, 6 bases at V and 5 bases at J, with 22 bases in the middle. Germline assignment: CDR1 LNHDA and CDR2 SQIVND (reference sequence). The CDR3 loop reads CASSLGGRGVRETQYF. CDR3 coding DNA: TGTGCCAGTAGCCTAGGCGGGCGAGGGGTTCGGGAGACCCAGTACTTC. Drawing the rest from reference TRBV19 and TRBJ2-5, the complete variable domain is DGGITQSPKYLFRKEGQNVTLSCEQNLNHDAMYWYRQDPGQGLRLIYYSQIVNDFQKGDIAEGYSVSREKKESFPLTVTSAQKNPTAFYLCASSLGGRGVRETQYFGPGTRLLVL.

The chain joins TRBV19 to TRBJ2-5; a possible D gene is TRBD1 (5 bases). Germline V gives CDR1 LNHDA, CDR2 SQIVND (reference sequence). The CDR3 is 15 residues long. V was clipped by 3 bases and J by 5 bases, with 16 bases between them. The CDR3 DNA reads as TGTGCCAGTAGTATCTCGGGCCTTAAGGGGGAGACCCAGTACTTC. Its protein is CASSISGLKGETQYF.

The count of this clone is one. V is TRBV9 and J is TRBJ2-7; 7 bases match TRBD1. CDR1 and CDR2 from the germline V gene are SGDLS and YYNGEE. The CDR3 contains 16 residues. Unmatched junction bases numbered 11, after V lost 0 bases and J lost 5 bases. The CDR3 coding sequence is TGTGCCAGCAGCGTAGGGGCGACAGGGTATGAGAACGAGCAGTACTTC. Amino acid sequence: CASSVGATGYENEQYF.

V gene TRBV15 combines with J gene TRBJ2-3, with no clear D. Per germline, CDR1 LNHNV and CDR2 YYDKDF (reference sequence). V was trimmed by 2 bases and J by 8 bases, leaving 8 bases between them. This CDR3 region has 12 residues. The CDR3 coding sequence is TGTGCCACCAGCAGACCTAATTTTACGCAGTATTTT. Translated, it gives CATSRPNFTQYF.

The chain employs TRBV28 and TRBJ2-7; 9 nucleotides line up with TRBD1. The CDR3 has 14 amino acids. Germline CDR1 reads MDHEN; CDR2 reads SYDVKM. Trimming cost V 6 bases and J 7 bases; bases outside gene matches: 10. CDR3 region: CASRNPGQGWEQYF. CDR3 nucleotide sequence: TGTGCCAGCAGGAACCCGGGACAGGGATGGGAGCAGTACTTC.

This chain links TRBV11-3 with TRBJ1-3; D is ambiguous. The CDR3 totals 13 residues. CDR1 is SGHNT and CDR2 is YENEEA in the germline V gene. V lost 5 bases and J 0 bases, leaving 5 bases between the germline ends. The CDR3 reads CASSVNSGNTIYF. In nucleotides, the CDR3 is TGTGCCAGCAGCGTAAACTCTGGAAACACCATATATTTT.